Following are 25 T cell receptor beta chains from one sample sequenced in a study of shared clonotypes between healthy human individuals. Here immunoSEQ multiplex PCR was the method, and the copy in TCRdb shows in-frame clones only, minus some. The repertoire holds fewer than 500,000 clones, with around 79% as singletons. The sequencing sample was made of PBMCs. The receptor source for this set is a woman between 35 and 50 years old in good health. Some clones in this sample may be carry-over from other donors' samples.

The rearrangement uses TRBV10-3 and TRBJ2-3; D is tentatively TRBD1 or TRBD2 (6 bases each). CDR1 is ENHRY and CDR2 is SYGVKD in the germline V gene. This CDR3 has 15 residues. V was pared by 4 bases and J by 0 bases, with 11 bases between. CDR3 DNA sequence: TGTGCCATCAGTGTCGGGGGCCCTAGCACAGATACGCAGTATTTT. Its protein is CAISVGGPSTDTQYF.

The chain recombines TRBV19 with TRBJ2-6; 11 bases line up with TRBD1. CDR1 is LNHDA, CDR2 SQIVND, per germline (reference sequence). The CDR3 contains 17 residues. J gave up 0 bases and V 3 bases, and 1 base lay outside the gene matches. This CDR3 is CASSIGTGGSGANVLTF. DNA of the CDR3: TGTGCCAGTAGTATCGGGACAGGGGGCTCTGGGGCCAACGTCCTGACTTTC. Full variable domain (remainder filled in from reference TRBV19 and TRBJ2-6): DGGITQSPKYLFRKEGQNVTLSCEQNLNHDAMYWYRQDPGQGLRLIYYSQIVNDFQKGDIAEGYSVSREKKESFPLTVTSAQKNPTAFYLCASSIGTGGSGANVLTFGAGSRLTVL.

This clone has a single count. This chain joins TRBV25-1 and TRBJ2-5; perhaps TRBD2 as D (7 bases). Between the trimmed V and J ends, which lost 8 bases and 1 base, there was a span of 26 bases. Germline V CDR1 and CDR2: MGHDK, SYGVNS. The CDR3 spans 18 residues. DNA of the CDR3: TGTGCCAGCTCAAAATTACTGGGGGGGGGCCGCATCCAAGAGACCCAGTACTTC. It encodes CASSKLLGGGRIQETQYF.

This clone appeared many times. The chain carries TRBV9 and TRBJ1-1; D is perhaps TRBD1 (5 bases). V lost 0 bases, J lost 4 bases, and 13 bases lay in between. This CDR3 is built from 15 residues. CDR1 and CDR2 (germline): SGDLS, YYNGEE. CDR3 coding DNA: TGTGCCAGCAGCGTAGATGCTGGCCAGGGCACTGAAGCTTTCTTT. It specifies CASSVDAGQGTEAFF.

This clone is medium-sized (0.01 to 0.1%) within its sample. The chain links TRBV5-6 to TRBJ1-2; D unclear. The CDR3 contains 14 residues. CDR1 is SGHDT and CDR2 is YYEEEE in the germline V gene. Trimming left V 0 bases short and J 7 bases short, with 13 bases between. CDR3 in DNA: TGTGCCAGCAGCTTGGGCCCGGGTTGGAGTGGCTACACCTTC. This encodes CASSLGPGWSGYTF.

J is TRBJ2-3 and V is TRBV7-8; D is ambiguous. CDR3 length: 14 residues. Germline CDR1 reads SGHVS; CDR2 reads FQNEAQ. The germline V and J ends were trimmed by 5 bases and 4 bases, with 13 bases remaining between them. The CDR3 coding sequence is TGTGCCAGCAGCCCCCCCTGGGGTGCAGATACGCAGTATTTT. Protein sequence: CASSPPWGADTQYF.

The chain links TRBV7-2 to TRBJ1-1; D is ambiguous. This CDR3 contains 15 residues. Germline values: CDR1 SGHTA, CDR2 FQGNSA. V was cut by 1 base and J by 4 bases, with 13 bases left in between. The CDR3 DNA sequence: TGTGCCAGCAGCTTAGTCTCGTATAGGGTCACTGAAGCTTTCTTT. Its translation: CASSLVSYRVTEAFF.

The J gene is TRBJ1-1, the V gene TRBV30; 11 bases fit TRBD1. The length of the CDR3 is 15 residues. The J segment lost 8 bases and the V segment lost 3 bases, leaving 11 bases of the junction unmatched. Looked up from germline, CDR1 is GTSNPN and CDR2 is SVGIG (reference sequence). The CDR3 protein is CAWSKLGQGAREAFF. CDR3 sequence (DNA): TGTGCCTGGAGCAAACTCGGACAGGGGGCCCGGGAAGCTTTCTTT.

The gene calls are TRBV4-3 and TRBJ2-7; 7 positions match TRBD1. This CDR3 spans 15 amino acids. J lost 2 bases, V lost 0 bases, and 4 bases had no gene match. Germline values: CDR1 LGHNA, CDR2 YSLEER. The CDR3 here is CASSQERDSTYEQYF. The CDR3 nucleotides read TGCGCCAGCAGCCAAGAGAGGGACAGCACCTACGAGCAGTACTTC.

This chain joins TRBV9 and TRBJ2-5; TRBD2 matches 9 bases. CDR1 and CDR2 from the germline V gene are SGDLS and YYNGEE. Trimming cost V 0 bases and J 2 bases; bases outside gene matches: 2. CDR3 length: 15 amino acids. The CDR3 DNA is TGTGCCAGCAGCGTAGCGACTAGCGGACAAGAGACCCAGTACTTC. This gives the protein CASSVATSGQETQYF. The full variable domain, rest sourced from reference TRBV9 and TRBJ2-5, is DSGVTQTPKHLITATGQRVTLRCSPRSGDLSVYWYQQSLDQGLQFLIQYYNGEERAKGNILERFSAQQFPDLHSELNLSSLELGDSALYFCASSVATSGQETQYFGPGTRLLVL.

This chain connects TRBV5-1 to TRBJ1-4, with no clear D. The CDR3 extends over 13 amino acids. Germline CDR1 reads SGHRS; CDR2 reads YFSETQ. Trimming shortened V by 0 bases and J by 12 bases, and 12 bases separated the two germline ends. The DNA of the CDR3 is TGCGCCAGCAGCTTGGCAATGAACGCGGAACTGTTTTTT. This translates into CASSLAMNAELFF.

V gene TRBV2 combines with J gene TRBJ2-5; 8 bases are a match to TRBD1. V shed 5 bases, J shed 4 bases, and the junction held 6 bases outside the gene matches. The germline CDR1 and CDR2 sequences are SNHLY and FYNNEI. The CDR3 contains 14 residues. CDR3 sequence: CASSLTGAAETQYF. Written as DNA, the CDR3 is TGTGCCAGCAGTTTGACAGGGGCGGCAGAGACCCAGTACTTC.

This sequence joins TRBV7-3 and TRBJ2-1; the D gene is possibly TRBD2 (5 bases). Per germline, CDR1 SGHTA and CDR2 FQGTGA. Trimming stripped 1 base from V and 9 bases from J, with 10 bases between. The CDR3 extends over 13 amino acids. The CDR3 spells CASSLRGEGEQFF. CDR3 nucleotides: TGTGCCAGCAGCTTAAGGGGTGAGGGTGAGCAGTTCTTC.

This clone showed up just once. Here the CDR3 reads CATSPGPNVGEQYF. CDR3 nucleotide sequence: TGCGCCACCAGCCCGGGACCGAACGTCGGTGAGCAGTACTTC. This rearrangement joins TRBV10-1 to TRBJ2-7, with D possibly called TRBD1 or TRBD2 (5 bases each). The V end lost 10 bases, the J end lost 7 bases, and 23 bases lay between the germline ends. Germline CDR1 is WNHNN and CDR2 is SYGVQD (reference sequence). The CDR3 length is 14 residues.

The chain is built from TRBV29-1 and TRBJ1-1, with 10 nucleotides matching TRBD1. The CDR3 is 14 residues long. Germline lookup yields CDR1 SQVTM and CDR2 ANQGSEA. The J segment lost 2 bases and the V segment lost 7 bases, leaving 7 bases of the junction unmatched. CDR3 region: CSAYGDRGNTEAFF. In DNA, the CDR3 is TGCAGCGCTTACGGGGACAGGGGAAACACTGAAGCTTTCTTT. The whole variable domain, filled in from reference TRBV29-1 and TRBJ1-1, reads SAVISQKPSRDICQRGTSLTIQCQVDSQVTMMFWYRQQPGQSLTLIATANQGSEATYESGFVIDKFPISRPNLTFSTLTVSNMSPEDSSIYLCSAYGDRGNTEAFFGQGTRLTVV.

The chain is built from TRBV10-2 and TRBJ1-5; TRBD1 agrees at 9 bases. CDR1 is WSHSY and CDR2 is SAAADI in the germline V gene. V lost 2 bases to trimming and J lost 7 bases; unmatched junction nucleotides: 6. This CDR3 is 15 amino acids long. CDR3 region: CASSEPDRGSQPQHF. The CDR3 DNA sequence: TGCGCCAGCAGTGAGCCGGACAGGGGATCGCAGCCCCAGCATTTT.

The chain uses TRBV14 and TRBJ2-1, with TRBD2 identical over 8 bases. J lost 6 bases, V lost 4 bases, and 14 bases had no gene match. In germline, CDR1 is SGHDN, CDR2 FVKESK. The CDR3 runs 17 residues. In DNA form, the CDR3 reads TGTGCCAGCAGCCTTAAGCGGGCGAGCGGGAGTGGCAATGAGCAGTTCTTC. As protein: CASSLKRASGSGNEQFF.

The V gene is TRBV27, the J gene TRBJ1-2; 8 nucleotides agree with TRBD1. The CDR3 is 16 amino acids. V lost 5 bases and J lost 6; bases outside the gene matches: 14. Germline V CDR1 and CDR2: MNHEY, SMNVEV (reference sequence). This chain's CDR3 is CASSPSTGVDLNGYTF. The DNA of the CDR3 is TGTGCCAGCAGTCCATCGACAGGGGTGGATTTGAATGGCTACACCTTC.

CDR3 amino acids: CASSLGSWDTGELFF. The DNA for the CDR3 is TGTGCCAGCAGCTTAGGGTCTTGGGACACCGGGGAGCTGTTTTTT. The chain combines TRBV7-2 with TRBJ2-2; no clear D. V dropped 1 base and J dropped 3 bases, with 9 bases sitting between them. This CDR3 spans 15 amino acids. In germline, CDR1 is SGHTA, CDR2 FQGNSA.

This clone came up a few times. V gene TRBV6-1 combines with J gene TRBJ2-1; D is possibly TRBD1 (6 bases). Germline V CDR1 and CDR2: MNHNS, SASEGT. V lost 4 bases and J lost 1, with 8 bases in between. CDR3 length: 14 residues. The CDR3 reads CASSATGSYNEQFF. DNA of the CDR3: TGTGCCAGCAGTGCCACAGGGTCCTACAATGAGCAGTTCTTC.

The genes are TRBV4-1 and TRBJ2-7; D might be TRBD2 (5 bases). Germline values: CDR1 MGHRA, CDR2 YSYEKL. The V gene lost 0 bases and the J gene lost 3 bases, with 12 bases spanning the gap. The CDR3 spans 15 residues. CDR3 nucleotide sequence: TGCGCCAGCAGCCAAGAAGGGAGTTTGGACTACGAGCAGTACTTC. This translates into CASSQEGSLDYEQYF.

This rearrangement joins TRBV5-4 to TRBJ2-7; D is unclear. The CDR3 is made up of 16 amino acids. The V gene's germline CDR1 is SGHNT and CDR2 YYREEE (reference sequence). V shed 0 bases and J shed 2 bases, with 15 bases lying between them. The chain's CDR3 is CASSLAIGVRTYEQYF. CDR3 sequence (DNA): TGTGCCAGCAGCTTGGCGATTGGGGTCAGAACCTACGAGCAGTACTTC. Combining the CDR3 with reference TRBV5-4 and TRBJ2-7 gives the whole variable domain ETGVTQSPTHLIKTRGQQVTLRCSSQSGHNTVSWYQQALGQGPQFIFQYYREEENGRGNFPPRFSGLQFPNYSSELNVNALELDDSALYLCASSLAIGVRTYEQYFGPGTRLTVT.

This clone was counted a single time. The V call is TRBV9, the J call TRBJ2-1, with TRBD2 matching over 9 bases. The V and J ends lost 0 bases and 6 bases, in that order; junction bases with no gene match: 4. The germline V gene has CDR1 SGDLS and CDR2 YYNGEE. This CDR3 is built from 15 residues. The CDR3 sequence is CASSVDGGRANEQFF. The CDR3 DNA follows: TGTGCCAGCAGCGTAGATGGCGGGAGGGCCAATGAGCAGTTCTTC.

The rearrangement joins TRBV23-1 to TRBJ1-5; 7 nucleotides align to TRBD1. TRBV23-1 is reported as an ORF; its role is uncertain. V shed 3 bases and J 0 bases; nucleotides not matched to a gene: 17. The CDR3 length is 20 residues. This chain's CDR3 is CASSHLSRQGVLTSNQPQHF. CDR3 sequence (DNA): TGCGCCAGCAGTCATCTTTCGCGTCAGGGGGTATTAACTAGCAATCAGCCCCAGCATTTT.

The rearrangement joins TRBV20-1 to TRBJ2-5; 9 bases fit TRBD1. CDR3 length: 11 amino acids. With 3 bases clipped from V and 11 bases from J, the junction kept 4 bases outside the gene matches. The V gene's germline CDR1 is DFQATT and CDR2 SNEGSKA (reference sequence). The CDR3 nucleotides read TGCAGTGCTAGCCGACAGGGGGAGCAGTACTTC. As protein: CSASRQGEQYF.